The present T cell receptor (beta chain) was sequenced within a study of patients and donors after allogeneic stem cell transplantation. This clonotype was counted many times. Per germline, CDR1 SGHRS and CDR2 YFSETQ. The CDR3 has 14 amino acids. The ends were cut back, 3 bases at V and 7 bases at J, with 13 bases in the middle. TCRdb reprocessed the RT-PCR reads via MiXCR and lists one record per CDR3 protein. This table holds 70,000 to 95,000 distinct CDR3 sequences, just under 5% found once. The gene calls are TRBV5-1 and TRBJ2-2; no definite D call. The sequence came from a human donor who was either an allogeneic HSCT recipient or a stem cell or donor lymphocyte infusion donor (not recorded which). It is not recorded whose cells these are; they may come from a transplant donor. Specimen: blood, either unsorted or a sorted T cell fraction (not recorded which). The CDR3 loop is CASSSDMPGGELFF. CDR3 sequence (DNA): TGCGCCAGCAGCTCCGACATGCCGGGCGGGGAGCTGTTTTTT.